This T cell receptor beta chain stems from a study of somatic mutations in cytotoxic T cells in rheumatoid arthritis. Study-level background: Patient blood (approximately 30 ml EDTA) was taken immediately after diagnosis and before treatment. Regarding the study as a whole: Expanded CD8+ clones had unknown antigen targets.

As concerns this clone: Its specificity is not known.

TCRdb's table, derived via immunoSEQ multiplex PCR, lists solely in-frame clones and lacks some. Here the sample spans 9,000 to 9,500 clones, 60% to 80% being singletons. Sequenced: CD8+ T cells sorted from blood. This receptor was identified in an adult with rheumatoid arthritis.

The CDR3 protein is CASSSGGAHYGYTF. The CDR3 nucleotides read TGTGCCAGCAGTTCAGGGGGGGCCCACTATGGCTACACCTTC. J is TRBJ1-2 and V is TRBV27; 7 bases map to TRBD1. CDR3 length: 14 amino acids. Germline values: CDR1 MNHEY, CDR2 SMNVEV (reference sequence). The V segment lost 4 bases and the J segment 3 bases; nucleotides outside the gene matches: 5.